The clone carrying this TCR beta chain appeared a single time. Its antigen is unidentified. The length of the CDR3 is 15 residues. The germline V gene encodes CDR1 MDHEN and CDR2 SYDVKM. Trimming shortened V by 5 bases and J by 5 bases, and 16 bases separated the two germline ends. Produced via immunoSEQ multiplex PCR; TCRdb's table is partial and in-frame only. The table has 250,000 to 300,000 clones, about 94% seen once; the top ten hold 0.55%. This specimen comes from a study of T cell responses to AZD1222 COVID-19 vaccine. Whole-study findings and limits: A reported finding is that nearly half of spike-specific TCRs target unmutated variant regions.

This receptor was taken from an adult who received the AZD1222 COVID-19 vaccine. The genes are TRBV28 and TRBJ2-4; D gene ambiguous. Here the sequenced sample was peripheral blood, taken 28 days after the second AZD1222 dose. In nucleotides, the CDR3 is TGTGCCAGCAGTGTGACCCCCCCTAGGCAAAACATTCAGTACTTC. This sequence encodes CASSVTPPRQNIQYF.